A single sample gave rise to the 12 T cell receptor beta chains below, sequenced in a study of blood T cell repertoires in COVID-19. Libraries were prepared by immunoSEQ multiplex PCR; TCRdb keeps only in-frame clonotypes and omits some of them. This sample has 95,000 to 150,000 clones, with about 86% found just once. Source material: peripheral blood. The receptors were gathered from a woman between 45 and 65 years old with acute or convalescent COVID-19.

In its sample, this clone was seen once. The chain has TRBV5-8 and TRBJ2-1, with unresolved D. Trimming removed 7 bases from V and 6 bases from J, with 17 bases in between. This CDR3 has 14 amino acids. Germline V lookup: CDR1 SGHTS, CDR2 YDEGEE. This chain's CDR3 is CASRVRSYTNEQFF. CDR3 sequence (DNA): TGTGCCAGCCGCGTCAGGTCTTATACCAATGAGCAGTTCTTC.

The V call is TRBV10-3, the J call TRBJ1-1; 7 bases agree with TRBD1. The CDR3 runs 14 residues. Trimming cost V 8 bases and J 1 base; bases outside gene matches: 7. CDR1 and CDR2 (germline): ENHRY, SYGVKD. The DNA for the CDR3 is TGTGCCATCGGTGCGGGACAGTGGAACACTGAAGCTTTCTTT. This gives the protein CAIGAGQWNTEAFF.

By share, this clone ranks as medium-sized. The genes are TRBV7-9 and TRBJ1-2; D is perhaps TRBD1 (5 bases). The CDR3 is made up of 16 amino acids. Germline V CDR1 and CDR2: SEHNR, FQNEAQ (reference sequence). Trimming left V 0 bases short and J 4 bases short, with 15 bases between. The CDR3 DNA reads TGTGCCAGCAGCTTAGCGCGAGGCCAGGGCATCTATGGCTACACCTTC. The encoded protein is CASSLARGQGIYGYTF.

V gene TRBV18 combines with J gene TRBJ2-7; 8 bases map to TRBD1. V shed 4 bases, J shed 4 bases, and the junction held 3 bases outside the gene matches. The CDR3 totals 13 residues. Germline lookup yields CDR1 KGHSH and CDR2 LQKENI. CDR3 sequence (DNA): TGTGCCAGCTCACTCGGACAGGGTTACGAGCAGTACTTC. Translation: CASSLGQGYEQYF.

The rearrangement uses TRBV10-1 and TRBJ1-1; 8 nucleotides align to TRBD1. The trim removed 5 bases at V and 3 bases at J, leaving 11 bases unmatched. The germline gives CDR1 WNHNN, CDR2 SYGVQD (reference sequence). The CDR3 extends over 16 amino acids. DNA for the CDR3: TGCGCCAGCAGTCCTGGACAGGGCGGCGGGGACACTGAAGCTTTCTTT. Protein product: CASSPGQGGGDTEAFF.

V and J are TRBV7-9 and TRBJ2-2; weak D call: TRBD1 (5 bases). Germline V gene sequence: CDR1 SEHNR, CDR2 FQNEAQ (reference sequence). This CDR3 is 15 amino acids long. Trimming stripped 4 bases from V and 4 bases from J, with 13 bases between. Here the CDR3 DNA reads TGTGCCAGCAGCTCCTTTCAGGGCGGCACCGGGGAGCTGTTTTTT. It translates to CASSSFQGGTGELFF.

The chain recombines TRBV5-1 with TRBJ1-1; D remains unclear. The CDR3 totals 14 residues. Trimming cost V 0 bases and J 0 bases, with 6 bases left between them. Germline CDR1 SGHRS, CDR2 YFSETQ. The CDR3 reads CASSLAAVNTEAFF. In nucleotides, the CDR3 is TGCGCCAGCAGCTTGGCCGCGGTGAACACTGAAGCTTTCTTT. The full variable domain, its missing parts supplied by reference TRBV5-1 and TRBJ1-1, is KAGVTQTPRYLIKTRGQQVTLSCSPISGHRSVSWYQQTPGQGLQFLFEYFSETQRNKGNFPGRFSGRQFSNSRSEMNVSTLELGDSALYLCASSLAAVNTEAFFGQGTRLTVV.

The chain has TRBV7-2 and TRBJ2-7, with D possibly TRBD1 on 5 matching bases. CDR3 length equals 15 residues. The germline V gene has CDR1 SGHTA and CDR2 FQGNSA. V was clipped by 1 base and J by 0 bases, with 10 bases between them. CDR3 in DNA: TGTGCCAGCAGCTTAGGCCAGGGCCTCTCCTACGAGCAGTACTTC. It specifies CASSLGQGLSYEQYF.

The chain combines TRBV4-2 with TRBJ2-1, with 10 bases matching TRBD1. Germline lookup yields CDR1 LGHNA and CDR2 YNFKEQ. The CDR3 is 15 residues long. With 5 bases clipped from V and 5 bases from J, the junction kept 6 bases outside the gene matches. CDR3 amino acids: CASSYRDRGDNEQFF. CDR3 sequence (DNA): TGTGCCAGCAGCTACCGGGACAGGGGCGACAATGAGCAGTTCTTC.

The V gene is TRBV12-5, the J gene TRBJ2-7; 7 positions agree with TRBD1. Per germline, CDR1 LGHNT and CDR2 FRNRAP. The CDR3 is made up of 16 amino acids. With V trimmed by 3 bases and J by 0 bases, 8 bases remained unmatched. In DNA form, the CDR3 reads TGTGCTAGTGGTTTACGGACAGGACGTAACTCCTACGAGCAGTACTTC. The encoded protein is CASGLRTGRNSYEQYF.

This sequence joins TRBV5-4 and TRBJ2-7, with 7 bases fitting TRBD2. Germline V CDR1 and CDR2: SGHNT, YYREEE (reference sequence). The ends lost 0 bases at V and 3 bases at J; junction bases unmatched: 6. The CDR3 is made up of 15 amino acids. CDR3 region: CASSLGAGDLYEQYF. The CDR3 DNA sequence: TGTGCCAGCAGCTTGGGTGCGGGGGACCTCTACGAGCAGTACTTC.

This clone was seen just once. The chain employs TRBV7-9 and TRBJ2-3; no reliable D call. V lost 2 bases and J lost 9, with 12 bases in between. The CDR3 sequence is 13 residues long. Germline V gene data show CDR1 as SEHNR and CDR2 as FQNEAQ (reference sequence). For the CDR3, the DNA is TGTGCCAGCAGCTTATCGCCAGGTGCCACGCAGTATTTT. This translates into CASSLSPGATQYF.